This is a list of T cell receptor beta chains from one sample in a study of cytomegalovirus exposure and HLA in healthy donors. Some clones are missing from TCRdb's copy, which holds only in-frame ones; the method was immunoSEQ multiplex PCR. The sample lists tens of thousands of clones; approximately 71% were seen once. The sequenced material came from PBMCs. The receptors were gathered from a man between 45 and 60 years old in good health and CMV-seronegative. CDR3s leave out the opening cysteine and the closing phenylalanine or tryptophan. The order of the fields is J gene, D gene, V gene, clone size, CDR3 length, CDR3 protein. The D gene is left open where the match is weak. The size field is filled for only some rows; it gives once, few, many or a size class.

j_gene: TRBJ1-3
d_gene: -
v_gene: TRBV19
abundance: -
len: 10
CDR3aa: ASSGGGNTIY

j_gene: TRBJ2-7
d_gene: TRBD1
v_gene: TRBV12-5
abundance: once
len: 15
CDR3aa: ASGRPLGQGIVYEQY

j_gene: TRBJ1-2
d_gene: TRBD1
v_gene: TRBV30
abundance: -
len: 13
CDR3aa: AWNLPQGNNYGYT

j_gene: TRBJ2-4
d_gene: -
v_gene: TRBV11-2
abundance: -
len: 12
CDR3aa: ASSLRQSMGIQY

j_gene: TRBJ2-3
d_gene: TRBD2
v_gene: TRBV4-1
abundance: -
len: 14
CDR3aa: ASSQEAGAPTDTQY

j_gene: TRBJ1-1
d_gene: TRBD1
v_gene: TRBV10-1
abundance: few
len: 10
CDR3aa: ASSFGQGKAF

j_gene: TRBJ1-2
d_gene: -
v_gene: TRBV6-1
abundance: few
len: 12
CDR3aa: ASSELEGLDGYT

j_gene: TRBJ1-2
d_gene: TRBD1
v_gene: TRBV6-6
abundance: -
len: 11
CDR3aa: ASGTGQSYGYT

j_gene: TRBJ1-1
d_gene: -
v_gene: TRBV4-2
abundance: -
len: 13
CDR3aa: ASSQDPGKSTEAF

j_gene: TRBJ1-6
d_gene: -
v_gene: TRBV7-3
abundance: few
len: 11
CDR3aa: ASSSGANSPLH

j_gene: TRBJ2-2
d_gene: -
v_gene: TRBV2
abundance: -
len: 12
CDR3aa: ASSWAGNTGELF

j_gene: TRBJ1-1
d_gene: -
v_gene: TRBV19
abundance: -
len: 9
CDR3aa: ASTADIRAF

j_gene: TRBJ2-5
d_gene: -
v_gene: TRBV2
abundance: -
len: 11
CDR3aa: ASSEGLVETQY

j_gene: TRBJ2-2
d_gene: -
v_gene: TRBV5-1
abundance: -
len: 13
CDR3aa: ASSPLGGALGELF

j_gene: TRBJ1-1
d_gene: TRBD1
v_gene: TRBV9
abundance: -
len: 13
CDR3aa: ASSLRGTGDTEAF

j_gene: TRBJ2-1
d_gene: TRBD2
v_gene: TRBV9
abundance: -
len: 13
CDR3aa: ASSLSGTSDSEQF